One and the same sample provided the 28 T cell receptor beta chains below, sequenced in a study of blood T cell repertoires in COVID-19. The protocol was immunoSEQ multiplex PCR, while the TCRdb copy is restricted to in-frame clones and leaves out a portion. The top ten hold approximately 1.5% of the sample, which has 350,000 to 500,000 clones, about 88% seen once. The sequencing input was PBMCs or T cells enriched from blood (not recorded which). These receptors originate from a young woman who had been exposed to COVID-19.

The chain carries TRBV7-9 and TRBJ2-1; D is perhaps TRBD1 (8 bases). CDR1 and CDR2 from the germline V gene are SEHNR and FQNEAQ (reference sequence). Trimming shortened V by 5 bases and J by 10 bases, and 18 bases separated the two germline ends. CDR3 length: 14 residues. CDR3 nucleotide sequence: TGTGCCAGCAGCCCCCGCACAGGGGGAGGGGAGCAGTTCTTC. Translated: CASSPRTGGGEQFF.

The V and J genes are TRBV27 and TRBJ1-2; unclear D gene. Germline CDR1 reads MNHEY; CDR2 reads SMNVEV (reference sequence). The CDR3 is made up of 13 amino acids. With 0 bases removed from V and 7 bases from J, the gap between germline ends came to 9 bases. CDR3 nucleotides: TGTGCCAGCAGTTTATCGTTCGGGTCTGGCTACACCTTC. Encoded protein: CASSLSFGSGYTF.

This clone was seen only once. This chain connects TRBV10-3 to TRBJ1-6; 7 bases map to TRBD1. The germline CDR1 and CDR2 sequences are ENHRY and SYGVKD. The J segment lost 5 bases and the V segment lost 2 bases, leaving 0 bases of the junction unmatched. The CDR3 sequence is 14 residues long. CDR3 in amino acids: CAISEDRDNSPLHF. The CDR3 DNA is TGTGCCATCAGTGAGGACAGGGATAATTCACCCCTCCACTTT.

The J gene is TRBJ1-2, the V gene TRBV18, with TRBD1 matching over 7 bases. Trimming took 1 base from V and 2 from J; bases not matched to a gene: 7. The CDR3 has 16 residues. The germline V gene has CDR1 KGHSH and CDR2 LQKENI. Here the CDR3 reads CASSPQRQGGNYGYTF. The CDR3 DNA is TGTGCCAGCTCACCACAAAGACAGGGAGGCAACTATGGCTACACCTTC. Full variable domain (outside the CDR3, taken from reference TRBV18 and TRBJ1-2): NAGVMQNPRHLVRRRGQEARLRCSPMKGHSHVYWYRQLPEEGLKFMVYLQKENIIDESGMPKERFSAEFPKEGPSILRIQQVVRGDSAAYFCASSPQRQGGNYGYTFGSGTRLTVV.

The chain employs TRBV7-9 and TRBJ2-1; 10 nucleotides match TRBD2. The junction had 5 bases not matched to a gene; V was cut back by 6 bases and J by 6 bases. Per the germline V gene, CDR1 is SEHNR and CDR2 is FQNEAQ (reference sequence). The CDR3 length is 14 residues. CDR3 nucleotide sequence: TGTGCCAGCAGTCCTAGCGGGGGTTCCAATGAGCAGTTCTTC. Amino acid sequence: CASSPSGGSNEQFF.

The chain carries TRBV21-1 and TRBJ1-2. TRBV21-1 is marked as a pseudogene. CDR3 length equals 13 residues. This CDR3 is CASSKAGNYGYTF. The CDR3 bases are TGTGCCAGCAGCAAAGCCGGGAACTATGGCTACACCTTC.

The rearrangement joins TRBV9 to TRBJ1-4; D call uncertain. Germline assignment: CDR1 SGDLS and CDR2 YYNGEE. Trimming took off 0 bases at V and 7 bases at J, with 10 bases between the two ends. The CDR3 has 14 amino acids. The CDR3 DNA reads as TGTGCCAGCAGCGTAGGGTCGGTTTTTGAAAAACTGTTTTTT. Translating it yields CASSVGSVFEKLFF.

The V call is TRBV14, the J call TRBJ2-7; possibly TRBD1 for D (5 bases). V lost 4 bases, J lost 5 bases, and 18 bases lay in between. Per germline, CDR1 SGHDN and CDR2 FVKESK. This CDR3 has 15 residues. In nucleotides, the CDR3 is TGTGCCAGCAGCCGACAGCATATACGGTTTAACGAGCAGTACTTC. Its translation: CASSRQHIRFNEQYF. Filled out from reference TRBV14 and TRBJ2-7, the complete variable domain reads EAGVTQFPSHSVIEKGQTVTLRCDPISGHDNLYWYRRVMGKEIKFLLHFVKESKQDESGMPNNRFLAERTGGTYSTLKVQPAELEDSGVYFCASSRQHIRFNEQYFGPGTRLTVT.

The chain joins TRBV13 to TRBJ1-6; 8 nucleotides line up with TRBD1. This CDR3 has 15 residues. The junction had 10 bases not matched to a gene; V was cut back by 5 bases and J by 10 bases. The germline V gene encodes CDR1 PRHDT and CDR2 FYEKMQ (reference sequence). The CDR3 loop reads CASSENPGGASPLHF. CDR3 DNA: TGTGCCAGCAGCGAAAACCCAGGGGGCGCCTCACCCCTCCACTTT.

The CDR3 region has the DNA TGTGCCAGCACCCCGGGATTCCCGGAGACCCAGTACTTC. Amino acids: CASTPGFPETQYF. The rearrangement links TRBV25-1 to TRBJ2-5; D perhaps matches TRBD2 (5 bases). V lost 7 bases and J 5 bases, leaving 14 bases between the germline ends. CDR3 size: 13 residues. Germline assignment: CDR1 MGHDK and CDR2 SYGVNS.

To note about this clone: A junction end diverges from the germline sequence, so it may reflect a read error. CDR3 sequence reads: CASSFRDNRVDSDF. CDR3 DNA sequence: TGCGCCAGCAGCTTCCGGGACAACCGGGTAGACAGTGATTTT. This sequence joins TRBV5-1 and TRBJ2-3; D might be TRBD1 (6 bases). Germline-derived CDR1 and CDR2 are SGHRS and YFSETQ. The CDR3 extends over 14 amino acids.

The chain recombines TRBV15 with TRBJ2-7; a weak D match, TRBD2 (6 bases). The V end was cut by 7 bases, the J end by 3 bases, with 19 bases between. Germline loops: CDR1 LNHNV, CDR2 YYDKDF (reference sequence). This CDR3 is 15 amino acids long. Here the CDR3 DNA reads TGTGCCACCACCGGCGCGGGGAGCATCGGCTACGAGCAGTACTTC. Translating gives CATTGAGSIGYEQYF.

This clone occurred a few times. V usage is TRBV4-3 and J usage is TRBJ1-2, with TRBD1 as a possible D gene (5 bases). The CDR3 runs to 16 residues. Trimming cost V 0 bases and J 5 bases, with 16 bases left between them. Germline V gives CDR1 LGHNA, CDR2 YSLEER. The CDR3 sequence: CASSQETGGGVYGYTF. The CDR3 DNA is TGCGCCAGCAGCCAAGAAACGGGAGGAGGGGTTTATGGCTACACCTTC.

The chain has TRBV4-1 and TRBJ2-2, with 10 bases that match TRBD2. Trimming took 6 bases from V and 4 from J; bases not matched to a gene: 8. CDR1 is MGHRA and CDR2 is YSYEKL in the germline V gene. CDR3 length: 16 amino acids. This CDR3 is CASSRAGGFGTGELFF. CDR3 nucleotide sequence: TGCGCCAGCAGTCGAGCGGGAGGGTTCGGCACCGGGGAGCTGTTTTTT.

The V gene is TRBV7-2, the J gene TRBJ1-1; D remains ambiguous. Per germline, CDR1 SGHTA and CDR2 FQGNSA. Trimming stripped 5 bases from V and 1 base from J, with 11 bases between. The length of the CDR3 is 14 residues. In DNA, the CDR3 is TGTGCCAGCAGCCCATCACTACGGAACACTGAAGCTTTCTTT. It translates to CASSPSLRNTEAFF.

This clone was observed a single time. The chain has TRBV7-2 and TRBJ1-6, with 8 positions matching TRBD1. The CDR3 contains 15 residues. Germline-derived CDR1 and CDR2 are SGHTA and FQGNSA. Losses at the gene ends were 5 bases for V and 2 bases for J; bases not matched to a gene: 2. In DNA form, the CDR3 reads TGTGCCAGCAGCACAGGGGGGACCTATAATTCACCCCTCCACTTT. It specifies CASSTGGTYNSPLHF.

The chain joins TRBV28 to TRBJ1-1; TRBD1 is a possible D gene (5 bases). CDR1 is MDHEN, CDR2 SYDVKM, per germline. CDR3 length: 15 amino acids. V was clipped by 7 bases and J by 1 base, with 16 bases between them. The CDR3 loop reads CASNQSGGTNTEAFF. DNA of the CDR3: TGTGCCAGCAACCAATCCGGGGGGACGAACACTGAAGCTTTCTTT.

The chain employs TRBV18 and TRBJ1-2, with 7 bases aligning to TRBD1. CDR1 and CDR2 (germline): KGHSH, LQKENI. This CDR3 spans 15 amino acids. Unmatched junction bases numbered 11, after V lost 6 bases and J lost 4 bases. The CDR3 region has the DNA TGTGCCAGCTCTTTCGACAGGGCGATCACCTATGGCTACACCTTC. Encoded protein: CASSFDRAITYGYTF.

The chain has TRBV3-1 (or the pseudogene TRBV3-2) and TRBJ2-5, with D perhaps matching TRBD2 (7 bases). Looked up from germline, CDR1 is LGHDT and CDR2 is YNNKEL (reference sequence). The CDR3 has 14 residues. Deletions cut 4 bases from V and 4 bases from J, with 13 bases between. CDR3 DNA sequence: TGTGCCAGCAGCCTTCAGGGAGGGGGAGAGACCCAGTACTTC. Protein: CASSLQGGGETQYF.

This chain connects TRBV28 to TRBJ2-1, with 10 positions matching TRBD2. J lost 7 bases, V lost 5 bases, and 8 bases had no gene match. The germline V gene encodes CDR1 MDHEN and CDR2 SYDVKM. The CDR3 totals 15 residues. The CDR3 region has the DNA TGTGCCAGCAGTGCTATTAGCGGGAGGCTTAATGAGCAGTTCTTC. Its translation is CASSAISGRLNEQFF. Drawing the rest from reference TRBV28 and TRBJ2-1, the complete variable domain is DVKVTQSSRYLVKRTGEKVFLECVQDMDHENMFWYRQDPGLGLRLIYFSYDVKMKEKGDIPEGYSVSREKKERFSLILESASTNQTSMYLCASSAISGRLNEQFFGPGTRLTVL.

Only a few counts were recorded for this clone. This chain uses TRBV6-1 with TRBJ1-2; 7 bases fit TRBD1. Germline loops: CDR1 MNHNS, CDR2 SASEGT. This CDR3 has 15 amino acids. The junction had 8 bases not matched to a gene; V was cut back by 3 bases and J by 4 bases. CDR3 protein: CASSERQGGLYGYTF. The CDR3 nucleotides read TGTGCCAGCAGTGAGCGGCAGGGGGGCCTCTATGGCTACACCTTC.

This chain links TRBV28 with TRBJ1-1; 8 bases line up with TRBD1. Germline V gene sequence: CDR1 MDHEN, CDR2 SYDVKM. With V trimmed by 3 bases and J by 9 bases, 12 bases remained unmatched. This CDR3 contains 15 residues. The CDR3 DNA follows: TGTGCCAGCAGTTTCCCTTTCCCAGGGGGCGTTCAAGCTTTCTTT. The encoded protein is CASSFPFPGGVQAFF.

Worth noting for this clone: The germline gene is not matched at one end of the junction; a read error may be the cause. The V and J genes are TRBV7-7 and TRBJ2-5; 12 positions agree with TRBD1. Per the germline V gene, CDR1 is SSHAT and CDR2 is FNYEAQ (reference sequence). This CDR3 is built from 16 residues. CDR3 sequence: CASSLKGQGAFETQYF. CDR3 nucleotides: TGTGCTAGCAGCTTAAAGGGACAGGGGGCTTTCGAGACCCAGTACTTC.

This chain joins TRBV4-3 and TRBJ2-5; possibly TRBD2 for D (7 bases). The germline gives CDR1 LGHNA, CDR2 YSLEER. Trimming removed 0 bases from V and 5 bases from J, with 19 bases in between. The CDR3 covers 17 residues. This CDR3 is CASSQDGFRGGYETQYF. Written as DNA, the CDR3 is TGCGCCAGCAGCCAAGATGGTTTTAGGGGGGGTTACGAGACCCAGTACTTC.

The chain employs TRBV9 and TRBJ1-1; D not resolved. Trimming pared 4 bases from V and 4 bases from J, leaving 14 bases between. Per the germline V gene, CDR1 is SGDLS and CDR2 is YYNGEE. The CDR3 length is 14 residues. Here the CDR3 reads CASSPTTIGTEAFF. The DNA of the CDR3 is TGTGCCAGCAGCCCCACGACTATAGGCACTGAAGCTTTCTTT. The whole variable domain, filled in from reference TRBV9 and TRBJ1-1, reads DSGVTQTPKHLITATGQRVTLRCSPRSGDLSVYWYQQSLDQGLQFLIQYYNGEERAKGNILERFSAQQFPDLHSELNLSSLELGDSALYFCASSPTTIGTEAFFGQGTRLTVV.

The chain's CDR3 is CASSLVKRGWADTQYF. The CDR3 coding sequence is TGTGCCAGCAGCTTGGTAAAGCGGGGGTGGGCAGATACGCAGTATTTT. The chain joins TRBV5-4 to TRBJ2-3, with 8 bases lining up with TRBD2. J gave up 4 bases and V 0 bases, and 7 bases lay outside the gene matches. The CDR3 spans 16 residues. The germline gives CDR1 SGHNT, CDR2 YYREEE (reference sequence).

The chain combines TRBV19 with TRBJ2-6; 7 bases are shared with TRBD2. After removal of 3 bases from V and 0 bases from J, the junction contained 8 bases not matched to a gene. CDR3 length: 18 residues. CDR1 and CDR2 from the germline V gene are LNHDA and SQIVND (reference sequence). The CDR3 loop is CASSIPWTSPSGANVLTF. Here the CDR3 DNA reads TGTGCCAGTAGTATCCCCTGGACTAGTCCCTCTGGGGCCAACGTCCTGACTTTC.

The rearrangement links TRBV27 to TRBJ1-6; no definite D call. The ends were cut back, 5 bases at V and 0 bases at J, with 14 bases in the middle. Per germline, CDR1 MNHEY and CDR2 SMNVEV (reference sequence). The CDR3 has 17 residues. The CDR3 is CASSPTPESSYNSPLHF. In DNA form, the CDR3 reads TGTGCCAGCAGTCCTACTCCGGAGAGCTCCTATAATTCACCCCTCCACTTT.